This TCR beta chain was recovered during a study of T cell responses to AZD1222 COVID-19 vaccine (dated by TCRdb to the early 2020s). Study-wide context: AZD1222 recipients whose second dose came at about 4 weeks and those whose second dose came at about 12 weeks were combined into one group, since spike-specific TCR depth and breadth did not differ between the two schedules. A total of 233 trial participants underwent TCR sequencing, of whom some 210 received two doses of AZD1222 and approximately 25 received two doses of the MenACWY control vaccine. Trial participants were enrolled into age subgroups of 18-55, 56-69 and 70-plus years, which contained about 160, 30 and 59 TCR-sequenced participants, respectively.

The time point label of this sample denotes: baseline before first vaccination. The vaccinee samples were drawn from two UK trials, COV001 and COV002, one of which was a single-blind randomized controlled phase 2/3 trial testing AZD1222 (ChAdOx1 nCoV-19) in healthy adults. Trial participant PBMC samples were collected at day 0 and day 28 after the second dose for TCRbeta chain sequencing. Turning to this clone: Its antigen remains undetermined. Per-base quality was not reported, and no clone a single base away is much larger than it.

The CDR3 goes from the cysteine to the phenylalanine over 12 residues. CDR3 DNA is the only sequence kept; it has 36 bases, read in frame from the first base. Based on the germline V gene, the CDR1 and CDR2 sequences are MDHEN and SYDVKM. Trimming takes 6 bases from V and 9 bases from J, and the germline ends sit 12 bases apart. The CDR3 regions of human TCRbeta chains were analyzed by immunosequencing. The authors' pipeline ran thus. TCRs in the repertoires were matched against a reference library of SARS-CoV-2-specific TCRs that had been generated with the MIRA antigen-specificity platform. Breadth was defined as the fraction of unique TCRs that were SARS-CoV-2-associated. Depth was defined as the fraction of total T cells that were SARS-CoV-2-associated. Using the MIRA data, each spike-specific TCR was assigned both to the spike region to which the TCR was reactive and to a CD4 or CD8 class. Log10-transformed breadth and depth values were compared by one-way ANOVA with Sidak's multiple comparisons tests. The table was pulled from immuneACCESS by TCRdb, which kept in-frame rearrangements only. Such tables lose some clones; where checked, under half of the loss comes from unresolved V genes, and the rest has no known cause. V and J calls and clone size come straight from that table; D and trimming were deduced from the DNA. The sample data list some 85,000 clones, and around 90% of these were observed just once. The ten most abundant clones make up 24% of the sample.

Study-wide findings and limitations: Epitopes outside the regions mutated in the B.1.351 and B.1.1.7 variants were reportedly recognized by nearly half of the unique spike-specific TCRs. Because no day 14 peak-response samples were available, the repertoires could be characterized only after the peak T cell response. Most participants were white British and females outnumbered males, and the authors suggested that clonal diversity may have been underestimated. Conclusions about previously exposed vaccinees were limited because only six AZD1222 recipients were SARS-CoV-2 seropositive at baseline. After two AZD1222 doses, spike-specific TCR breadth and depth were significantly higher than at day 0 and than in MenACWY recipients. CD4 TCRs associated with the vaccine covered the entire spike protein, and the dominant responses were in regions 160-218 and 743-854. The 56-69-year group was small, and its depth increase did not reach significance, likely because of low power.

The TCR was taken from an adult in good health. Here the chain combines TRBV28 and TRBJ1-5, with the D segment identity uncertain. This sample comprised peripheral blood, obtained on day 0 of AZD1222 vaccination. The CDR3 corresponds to CASSLITSPQHF. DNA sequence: TGTGCCAGCAGCCTTATCACTTCGCCCCAGCATTTT.